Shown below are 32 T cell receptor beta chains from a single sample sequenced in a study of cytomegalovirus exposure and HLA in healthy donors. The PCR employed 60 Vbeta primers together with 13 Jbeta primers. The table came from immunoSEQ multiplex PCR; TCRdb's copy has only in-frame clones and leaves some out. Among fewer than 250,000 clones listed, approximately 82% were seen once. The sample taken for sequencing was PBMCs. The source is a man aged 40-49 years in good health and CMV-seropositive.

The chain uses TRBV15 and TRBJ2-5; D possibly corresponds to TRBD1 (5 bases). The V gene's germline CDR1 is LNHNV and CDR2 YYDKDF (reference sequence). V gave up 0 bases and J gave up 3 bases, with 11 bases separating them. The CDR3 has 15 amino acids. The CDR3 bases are TGTGCCACCAGCAGAGAACCCGGCAGGGAAGAGACCCAGTACTTC. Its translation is CATSREPGREETQYF.

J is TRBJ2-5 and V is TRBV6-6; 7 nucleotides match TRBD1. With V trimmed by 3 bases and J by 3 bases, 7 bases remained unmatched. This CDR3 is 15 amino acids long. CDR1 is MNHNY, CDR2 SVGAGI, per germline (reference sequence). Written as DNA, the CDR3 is TGTGCCAGCAGTTATGAGGGGGCGAGGAAAGAGACCCAGTACTTC. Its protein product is CASSYEGARKETQYF.

The CDR3 nucleotides read TGTGCCAGCAGCAAACATGGAGGGAGCGGACGGATTCAGTACTTC. Protein product: CASSKHGGSGRIQYF. The chain has TRBV21-1 and TRBJ2-4; TRBD2 is taken as the D call from the table, unchecked against the DNA. TRBV21-1 is designated a pseudogene. The length of the CDR3 is 15 residues.

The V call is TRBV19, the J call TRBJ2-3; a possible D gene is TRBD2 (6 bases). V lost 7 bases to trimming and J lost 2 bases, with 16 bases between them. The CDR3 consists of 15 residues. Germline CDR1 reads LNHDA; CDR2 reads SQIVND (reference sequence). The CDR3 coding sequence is TGTGCCAGTACCCCCGGGACTTTAACCACAGATACGCAGTATTTT. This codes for CASTPGTLTTDTQYF.

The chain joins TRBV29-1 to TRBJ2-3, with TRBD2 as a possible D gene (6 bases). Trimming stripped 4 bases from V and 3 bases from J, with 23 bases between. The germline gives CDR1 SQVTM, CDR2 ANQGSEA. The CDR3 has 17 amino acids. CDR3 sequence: CSVVVLLAGYRTDTQYF. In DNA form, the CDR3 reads TGCAGCGTTGTGGTTTTACTGGCGGGATACAGAACAGATACGCAGTATTTT.

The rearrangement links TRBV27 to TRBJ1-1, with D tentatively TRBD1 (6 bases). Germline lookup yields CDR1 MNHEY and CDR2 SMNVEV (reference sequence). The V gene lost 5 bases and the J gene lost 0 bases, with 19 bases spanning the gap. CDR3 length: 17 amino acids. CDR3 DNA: TGTGCCAGCAGTCCGGGGGGGGGCCGGACAATGAACACTGAAGCTTTCTTT. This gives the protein CASSPGGGRTMNTEAFF.

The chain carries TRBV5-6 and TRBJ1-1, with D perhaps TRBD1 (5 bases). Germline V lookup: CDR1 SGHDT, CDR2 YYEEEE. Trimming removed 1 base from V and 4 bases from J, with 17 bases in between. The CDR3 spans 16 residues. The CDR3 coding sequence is TGTGCCAGCAGCTTGCGGGCAGGGAAGGCTCGCACTGAAGCTTTCTTT. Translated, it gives CASSLRAGKARTEAFF.

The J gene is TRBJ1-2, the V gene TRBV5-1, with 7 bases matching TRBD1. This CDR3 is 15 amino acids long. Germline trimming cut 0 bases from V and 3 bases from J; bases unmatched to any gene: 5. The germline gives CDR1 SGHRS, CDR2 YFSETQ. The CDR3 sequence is CASSLAGTAYYGYTF. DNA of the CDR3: TGCGCCAGCAGCTTGGCCGGGACAGCGTACTATGGCTACACCTTC.

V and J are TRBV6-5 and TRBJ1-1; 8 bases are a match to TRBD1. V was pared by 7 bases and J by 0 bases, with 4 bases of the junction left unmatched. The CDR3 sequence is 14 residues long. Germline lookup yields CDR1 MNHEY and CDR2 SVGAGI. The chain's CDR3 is CASNMDRVNTEAFF. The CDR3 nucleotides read TGTGCCAGCAACATGGACAGGGTGAACACTGAAGCTTTCTTT.

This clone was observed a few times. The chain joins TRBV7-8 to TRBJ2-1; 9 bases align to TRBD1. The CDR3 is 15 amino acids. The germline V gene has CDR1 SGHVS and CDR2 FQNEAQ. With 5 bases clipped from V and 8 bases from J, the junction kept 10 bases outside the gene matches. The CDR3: CASSPTGTGSHEQFF. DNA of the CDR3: TGTGCCAGCAGCCCAACCGGGACAGGGAGCCATGAGCAGTTCTTC.

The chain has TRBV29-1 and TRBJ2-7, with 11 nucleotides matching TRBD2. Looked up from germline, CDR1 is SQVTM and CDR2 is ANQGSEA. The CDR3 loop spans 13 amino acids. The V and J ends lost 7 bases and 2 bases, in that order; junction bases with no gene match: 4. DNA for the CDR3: TGCAGCGCCAATAGCGGGAGGGCCTACGAGCAGTACTTC. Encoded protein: CSANSGRAYEQYF.

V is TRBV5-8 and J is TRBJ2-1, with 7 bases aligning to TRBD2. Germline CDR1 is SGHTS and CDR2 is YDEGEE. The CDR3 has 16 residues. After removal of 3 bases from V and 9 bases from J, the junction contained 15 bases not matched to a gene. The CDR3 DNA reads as TGTGCCAGCAGCTGGATTAGCGGGTCTATGGGTGGTGAGCAGTTCTTC. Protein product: CASSWISGSMGGEQFF.

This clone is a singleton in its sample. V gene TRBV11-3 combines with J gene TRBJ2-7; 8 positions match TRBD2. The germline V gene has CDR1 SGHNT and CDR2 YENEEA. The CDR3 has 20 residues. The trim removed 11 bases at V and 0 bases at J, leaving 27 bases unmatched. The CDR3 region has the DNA TGTGCCGTCCCAGGAGGGGAGACTCCGGGACTAGGGGAAAGCTCCTACGAGCAGTACTTC. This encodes CAVPGGETPGLGESSYEQYF.

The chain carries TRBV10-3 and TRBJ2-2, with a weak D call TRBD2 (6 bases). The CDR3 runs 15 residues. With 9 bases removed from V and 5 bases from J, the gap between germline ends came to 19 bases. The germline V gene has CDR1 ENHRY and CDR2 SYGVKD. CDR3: CAIREGIGGTGELFF. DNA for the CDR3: TGTGCCATTAGAGAGGGGATCGGAGGGACCGGGGAGCTGTTTTTT.

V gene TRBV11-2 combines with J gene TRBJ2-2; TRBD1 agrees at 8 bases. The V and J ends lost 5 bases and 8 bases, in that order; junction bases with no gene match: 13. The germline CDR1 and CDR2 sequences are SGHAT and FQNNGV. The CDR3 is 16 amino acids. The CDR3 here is CASSHYTDRGRGELFF. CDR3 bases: TGTGCCAGCAGCCATTATACTGACAGGGGAAGAGGGGAGCTGTTTTTT. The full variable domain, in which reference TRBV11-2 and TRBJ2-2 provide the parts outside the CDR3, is EAGVAQSPRYKIIEKRQSVAFWCNPISGHATLYWYQQILGQGPKLLIQFQNNGVVDDSQLPKDRFSAERLKGVDSTLKIQPAKLEDSAVYLCASSHYTDRGRGELFFGEGSRLTVL.

Written as DNA, the CDR3 is TGTGCCAGCAGTTCTTGGGGCCGCGATGGTACTGAAGCTTTCTTT. Translating gives CASSSWGRDGTEAFF. V and J are TRBV28 and TRBJ1-1; D is possibly TRBD1 (5 bases). The CDR3 extends over 15 amino acids. V was clipped by 4 bases and J by 5 bases, with 17 bases between them. Germline V gene data show CDR1 as MDHEN and CDR2 as SYDVKM. Filled out from reference TRBV28 and TRBJ1-1, the complete variable domain reads DVKVTQSSRYLVKRTGEKVFLECVQDMDHENMFWYRQDPGLGLRLIYFSYDVKMKEKGDIPEGYSVSREKKERFSLILESASTNQTSMYLCASSSWGRDGTEAFFGQGTRLTVV.

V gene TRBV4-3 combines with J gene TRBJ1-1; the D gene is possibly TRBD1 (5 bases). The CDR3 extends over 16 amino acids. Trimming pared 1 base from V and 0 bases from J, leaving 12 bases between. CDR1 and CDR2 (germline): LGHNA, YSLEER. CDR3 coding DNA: TGCGCCAGCAGCCAAGTGCCGACAGACCTGAACACTGAAGCTTTCTTT. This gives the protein CASSQVPTDLNTEAFF.

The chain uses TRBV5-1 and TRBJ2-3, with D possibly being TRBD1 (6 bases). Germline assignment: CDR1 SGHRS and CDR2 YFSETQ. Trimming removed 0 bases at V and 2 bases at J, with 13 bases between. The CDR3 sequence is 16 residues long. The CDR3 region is CASSLDGGGSTDTQYF. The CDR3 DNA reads TGCGCCAGCAGCTTGGATGGGGGCGGGTCCACAGATACGCAGTATTTT.

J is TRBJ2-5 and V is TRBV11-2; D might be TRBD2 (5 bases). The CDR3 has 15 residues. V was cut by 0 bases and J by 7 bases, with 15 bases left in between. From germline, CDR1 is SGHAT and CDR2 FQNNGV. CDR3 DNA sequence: TGTGCCAGCAGCTTAGACCCGGGATCGGCGGGGACCCAGTACTTC. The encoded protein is CASSLDPGSAGTQYF.

CDR3 in DNA: TGTGCCAGCAGTCCGGGACAGGGGAATGAAAAACTGTTTTTT. Amino acids: CASSPGQGNEKLFF. This chain links TRBV28 with TRBJ1-4; the match to TRBD1 covers 10 bases. Germline trimming cut 5 bases from V and 5 bases from J; bases unmatched to any gene: 2. The germline V gene has CDR1 MDHEN and CDR2 SYDVKM. The CDR3 is 14 residues long.

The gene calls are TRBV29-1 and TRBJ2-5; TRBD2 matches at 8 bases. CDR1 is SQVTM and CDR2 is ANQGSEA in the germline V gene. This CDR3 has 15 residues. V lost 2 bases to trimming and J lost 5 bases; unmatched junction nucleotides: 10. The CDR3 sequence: CSVELRGALWETQYF. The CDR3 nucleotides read TGCAGCGTTGAACTGCGGGGGGCGCTTTGGGAGACCCAGTACTTC.

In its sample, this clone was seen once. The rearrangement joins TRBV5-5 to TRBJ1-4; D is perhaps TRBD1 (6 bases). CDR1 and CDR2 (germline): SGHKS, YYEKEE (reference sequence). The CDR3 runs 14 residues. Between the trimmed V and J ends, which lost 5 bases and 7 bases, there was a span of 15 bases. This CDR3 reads CASRPGDRGEKLFF. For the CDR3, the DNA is TGTGCCAGCAGACCAGGGGACCGGGGTGAAAAACTGTTTTTT.

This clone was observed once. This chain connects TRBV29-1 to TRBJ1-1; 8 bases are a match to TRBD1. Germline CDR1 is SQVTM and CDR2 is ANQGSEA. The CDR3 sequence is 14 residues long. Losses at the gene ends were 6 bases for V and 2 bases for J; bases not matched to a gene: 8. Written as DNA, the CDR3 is TGCAGCGTGTCTAACAGGGGGACAAACACTGAAGCTTTCTTT. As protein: CSVSNRGTNTEAFF.

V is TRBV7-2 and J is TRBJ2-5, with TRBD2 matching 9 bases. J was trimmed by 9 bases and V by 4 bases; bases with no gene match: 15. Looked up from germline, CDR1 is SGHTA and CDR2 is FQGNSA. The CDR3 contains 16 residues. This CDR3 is CASSSPGGSRGRAQYF. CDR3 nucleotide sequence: TGTGCCAGCAGCTCTCCGGGGGGCAGTCGCGGGAGGGCCCAGTACTTC. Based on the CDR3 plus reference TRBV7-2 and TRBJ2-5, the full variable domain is GAGVSQSPSNKVTEKGKDVELRCDPISGHTALYWYRQSLGQGLEFLIYFQGNSAPDKSGLPSDRFSAERTGGSVSTLTIQRTQQEDSAVYLCASSSPGGSRGRAQYFGPGTRLLVL.

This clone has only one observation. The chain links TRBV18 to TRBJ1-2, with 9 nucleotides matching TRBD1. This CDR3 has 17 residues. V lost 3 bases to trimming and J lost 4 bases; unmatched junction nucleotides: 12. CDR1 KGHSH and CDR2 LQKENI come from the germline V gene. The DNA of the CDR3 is TGTGCCAGCTCACCTGAAAGACTGGGACAGGGCCCCTATGGCTACACCTTC. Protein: CASSPERLGQGPYGYTF.

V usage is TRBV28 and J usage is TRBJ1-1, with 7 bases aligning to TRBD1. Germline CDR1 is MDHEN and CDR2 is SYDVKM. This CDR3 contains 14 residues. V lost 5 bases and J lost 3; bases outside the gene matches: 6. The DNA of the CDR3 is TGTGCCAGCAGTGACCCCACAGGGGACACTGAAGCTTTCTTT. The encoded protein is CASSDPTGDTEAFF. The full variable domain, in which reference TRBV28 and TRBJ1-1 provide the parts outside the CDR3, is DVKVTQSSRYLVKRTGEKVFLECVQDMDHENMFWYRQDPGLGLRLIYFSYDVKMKEKGDIPEGYSVSREKKERFSLILESASTNQTSMYLCASSDPTGDTEAFFGQGTRLTVV.

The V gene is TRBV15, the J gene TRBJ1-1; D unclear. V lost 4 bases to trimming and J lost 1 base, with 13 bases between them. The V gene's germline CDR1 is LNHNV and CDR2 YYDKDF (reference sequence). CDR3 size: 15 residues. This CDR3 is CATSKSSEANTEAFF. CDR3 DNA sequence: TGTGCCACCAGCAAATCTAGCGAGGCGAACACTGAAGCTTTCTTT. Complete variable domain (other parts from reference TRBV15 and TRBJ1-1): DAMVIQNPRYQVTQFGKPVTLSCSQTLNHNVMYWYQQKSSQAPKLLFHYYDKDFNNEADTPDNFQSRRPNTSFCFLDIRSPGLGDTAMYLCATSKSSEANTEAFFGQGTRLTVV.

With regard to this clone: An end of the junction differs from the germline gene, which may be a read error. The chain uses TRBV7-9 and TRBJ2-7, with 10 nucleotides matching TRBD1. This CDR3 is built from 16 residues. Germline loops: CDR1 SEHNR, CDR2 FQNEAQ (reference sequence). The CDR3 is CSSSRDRGPAGGEQYF. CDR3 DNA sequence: TGTTCCAGCAGCCGAGACAGGGGGCCCGCGGGAGGCGAGCAGTACTTC.

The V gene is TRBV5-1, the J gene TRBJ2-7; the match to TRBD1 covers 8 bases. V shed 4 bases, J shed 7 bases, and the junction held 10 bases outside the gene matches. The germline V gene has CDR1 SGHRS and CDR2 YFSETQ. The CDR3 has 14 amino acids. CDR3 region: CASSDFGQGDEQYF. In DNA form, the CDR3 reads TGCGCCAGCAGCGACTTCGGACAGGGTGATGAGCAGTACTTC.

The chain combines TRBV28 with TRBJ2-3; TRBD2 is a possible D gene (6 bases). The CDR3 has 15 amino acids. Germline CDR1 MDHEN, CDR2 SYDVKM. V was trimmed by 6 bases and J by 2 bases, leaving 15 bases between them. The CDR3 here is CASRKRREDTDTQYF. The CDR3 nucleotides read TGTGCCAGCAGAAAACGGAGGGAGGACACAGATACGCAGTATTTT.

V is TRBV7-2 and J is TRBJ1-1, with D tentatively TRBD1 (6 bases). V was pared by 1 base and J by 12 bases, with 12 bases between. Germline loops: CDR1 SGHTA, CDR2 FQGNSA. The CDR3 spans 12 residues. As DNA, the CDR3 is TGTGCCAGCAGCTTAGTGGGGGCCACCTCTTTCTTT. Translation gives CASSLVGATSFF.

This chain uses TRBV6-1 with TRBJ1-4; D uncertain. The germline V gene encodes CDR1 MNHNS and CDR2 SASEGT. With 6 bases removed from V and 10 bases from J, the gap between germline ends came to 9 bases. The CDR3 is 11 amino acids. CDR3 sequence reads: CASSDGGKLFF. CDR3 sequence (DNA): TGTGCCAGCAGCGACGGAGGAAAACTGTTTTTT.